A selection of T cell receptor beta chains follows, all from one sample in a study of beta chain features in type 1 diabetes. The assay was immunoSEQ multiplex PCR, and TCRdb's table has in-frame clones only and misses some. This table has around 330,000 clones, 11% appearing once. The sequenced sample consisted of naive CD4+ T cells from blood. The receptors stem from a woman in her thirties in good health. Both conserved end residues are part of each CDR3. The D gene is left open where the match is weak. Clone sizes are given selectively: once, few, many, or a class where the clone is expanded.

j_gene	v_gene	abundance	d_gene	CDR3aa	CDR3nt
TRBJ2-6	TRBV28	NA	TRBD1	CASSPGGSGANVLTF	TGTGCCAGCAGCCCAGGGGGCTCTGGGGCCAACGTCCTGACTTTC
TRBJ2-7	TRBV28	few	NA	CASSFGDWQSYEQYF	TGTGCCAGCAGTTTTGGGGACTGGCAGTCCTACGAGCAGTACTTC
TRBJ1-3	TRBV2	NA	NA	CASKEPPQRPSGNTIYF	TGTGCCAGCAAAGAACCCCCCCAGCGTCCCTCTGGAAACACCATATATTTT
TRBJ2-7	TRBV18	few	NA	CASSHGEDYEQYF	TGTGCCAGCTCACACGGGGAAGACTACGAGCAGTACTTC
TRBJ1-2	TRBV2	NA	TRBD1	CASHRGTYGYTF	TGTGCCAGCCACAGGGGAACCTATGGCTACACCTTC
TRBJ2-7	TRBV12-5	NA	TRBD1	CASGLVGGTGKVF	TGTGCTAGTGGTTTGGTAGGCGGGACAGGGAAGGTATTC
TRBJ2-1	TRBV9	NA	NA	CASSVTGSSYNEQFF	TGTGCCAGCAGCGTGACTGGTAGCTCCTACAATGAGCAGTTCTTC
TRBJ2-1	TRBV6-6	few	TRBD1	CASSPGGSNNEQFF	TGTGCCAGCAGTCCAGGGGGTAGTAACAATGAGCAGTTCTTC
TRBJ2-1	TRBV5-1	NA	NA	CASSQLPGLDNEQFF	TGCGCCAGCAGCCAACTCCCGGGTCTCGACAATGAGCAGTTCTTC
TRBJ1-1	TRBV4-3	few	NA	CASSPKGRGNEAFF	TGCGCCAGCAGCCCCAAAGGGAGGGGGAATGAAGCTTTCTTT
TRBJ2-1	TRBV10-3	few	TRBD2	CAIGTSGGLGEQFF	TGTGCCATCGGAACTAGCGGGGGGCTCGGTGAGCAGTTCTTC
TRBJ2-2	TRBV6-6	NA	NA	CASSLRASVSTGELFF	TGTGCCAGCAGCCTCAGGGCTAGCGTGTCCACCGGGGAGCTGTTTTTT
TRBJ2-5	TRBV5-5	NA	NA	CASSLGQGGSGRYWETQYF	TGTGCCAGCAGCCTGGGACAGGGCGGTAGCGGGAGGTACTGGGAGACCCAGTACTTC
TRBJ2-3	TRBV7-3	few	TRBD1	CASSRRDSTDTQYF	TGTGCCAGCAGCCGAAGGGACAGTACAGATACGCAGTATTTT
TRBJ2-7	TRBV25-1	NA	TRBD1	CASSTVRDRGYEQYF	TGTGCCAGCTCTACAGTCCGGGACAGGGGCTACGAGCAGTACTTC
TRBJ2-5	TRBV6-5	NA	TRBD1	CASRDRVNQETQYF	TGTGCCAGCAGGGACAGGGTGAACCAAGAGACCCAGTACTTC
TRBJ1-1	TRBV7-2	NA	NA	CASSLHSGGQTEAFF	TGTGCCAGCAGCTTACATTCGGGGGGGCAGACTGAAGCTTTCTTT
TRBJ1-1	TRBV25-1	NA	TRBD1	CASSEYPDRLPMNTEAFF	TGTGCCAGCAGTGAATACCCGGACAGGCTTCCCATGAACACTGAAGCTTTCTTT
TRBJ2-3	TRBV11-2	few	TRBD2	CASSLLALAGRTDTQYF	TGTGCCAGCAGCCTTCTTGCACTAGCGGGACGCACAGATACGCAGTATTTT
TRBJ2-7	TRBV10-3	NA	TRBD2	CAISVGTSGPYEQYF	TGTGCCATCAGTGTTGGGACTAGCGGACCCTACGAGCAGTACTTC
TRBJ2-7	TRBV25-1	few	TRBD1	CASSEETGVRYEQYF	TGTGCCAGCAGTGAAGAAACAGGGGTTCGGTACGAGCAGTACTTC
TRBJ1-5	TRBV19	once	NA	CASSRTVGNQPQHF	TGTGCCAGTAGCCGGACAGTGGGCAATCAGCCCCAGCATTTT
TRBJ1-4	TRBV29-1	NA	NA	CSVDSNEKLFF	TGCAGCGTTGACTCTAATGAAAAACTGTTTTTT
TRBJ2-1	TRBV19	NA	TRBD2	CASSSRTSGRDEQFF	TGTGCCAGTAGTTCCCGGACTAGCGGGAGAGATGAGCAGTTCTTC
TRBJ2-7	TRBV7-9	NA	TRBD2	CASSLLAGGGEQYF	TGTGCCAGCAGCTTATTAGCGGGAGGCGGGGAGCAGTACTTC
TRBJ1-1	TRBV5-1	few	NA	CASSSAGNTEAFF	TGCGCCAGCAGCTCGGCAGGGAACACTGAAGCTTTCTTT
TRBJ1-5	TRBV2	NA	NA	CASRGRSNQPQHF	TGTGCCAGCAGGGGGCGGAGCAATCAGCCCCAGCATTTT
TRBJ2-2	TRBV11-2	NA	TRBD1	CASSRWAGGSTGELFF	TGTGCCAGCAGCCGGTGGGCAGGGGGTAGCACCGGGGAGCTGTTTTTT
TRBJ1-1	TRBV19	NA	TRBD1	CASGTGGTNTEAFF	TGTGCCAGTGGGACAGGGGGCACGAACACTGAAGCTTTCTTT
TRBJ2-7	TRBV21-1	NA	NA	CASSKEGSSGSGEQYF	TGTGCCAGCAGCAAAGAAGGGTCTAGCGGGAGCGGCGAGCAGTACTTC
TRBJ2-3	TRBV14	few	NA	CAPGELTDTQYF	TGTGCTCCCGGGGAGCTCACAGATACGCAGTATTTT
TRBJ2-7	TRBV5-4	few	NA	CASSLEGGGTYEQYF	TGTGCCAGCAGCTTGGAGGGCGGGGGCACCTACGAGCAGTACTTC
TRBJ2-7	TRBV7-8	NA	TRBD1	CASRPRTGRPYEQYF	TGTGCCAGCAGACCACGGACAGGCCGTCCCTACGAGCAGTACTTC
TRBJ2-7	TRBV10-3	NA	NA	CAISRGIYEQYF	TGTGCCATCAGTAGGGGCATCTACGAGCAGTACTTC
TRBJ2-3	TRBV7-2	few	NA	CASSLVGGHTDTQYF	TGTGCCAGCAGCTTAGTGGGGGGGCACACAGATACGCAGTATTTT
TRBJ2-7	TRBV4-2	few	NA	CASSPIAGLYEQYF	TGTGCCAGCAGCCCGATCGCGGGCCTCTACGAGCAGTACTTC
TRBJ1-2	TRBV5-1	NA	TRBD1	CASSLGRDRASYGYTF	TGCGCCAGCAGCTTGGGCCGGGACAGGGCATCCTATGGCTACACCTTC
TRBJ1-3	TRBV30	NA	NA	CAWSPLQGYRILKNTIYF	TGTGCCTGGAGTCCCTTACAGGGTTACAGGATACTGAAAAACACCATATATTTT
TRBJ1-1	TRBV4-2	few	TRBD1	CASSQFGQGATEAFF	TGTGCCAGCAGCCAATTCGGACAGGGGGCCACTGAAGCTTTCTTT
TRBJ2-5	TRBV28	NA	TRBD1	CASSLWGTAETQYF	TGTGCCAGCAGTTTATGGGGGACAGCAGAGACCCAGTACTTC